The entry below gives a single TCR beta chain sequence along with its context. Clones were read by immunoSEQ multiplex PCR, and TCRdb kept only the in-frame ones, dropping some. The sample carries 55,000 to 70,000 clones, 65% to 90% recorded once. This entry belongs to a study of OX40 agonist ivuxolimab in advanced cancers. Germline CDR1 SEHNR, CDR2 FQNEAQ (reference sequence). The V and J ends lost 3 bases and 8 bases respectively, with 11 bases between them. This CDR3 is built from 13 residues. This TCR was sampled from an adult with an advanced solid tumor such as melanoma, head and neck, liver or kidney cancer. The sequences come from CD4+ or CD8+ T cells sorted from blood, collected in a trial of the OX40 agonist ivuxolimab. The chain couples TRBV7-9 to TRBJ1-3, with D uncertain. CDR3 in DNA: TGTGCCAGCAGCTTTGTGGGGATAGACACCATATATTTT. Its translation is CASSFVGIDTIYF.